The clone carrying this T cell receptor beta chain came up many times. Its antigen is unidentified. TCR beta CDR3 sequences were amplified from RNA transcripts. First-round RT-PCR with HTBI primers amplified the TCR CDR3 region. TCRdb fed the multiplex PCR reads into MiXCR, producing one record per CDR3 protein. The sample yields hundreds of thousands of distinct CDR3 sequences, 11% to 15% seen once. The data stem from a study of T cells in Graves' hyperthyroidism and ophthalmopathy. Study-wide background: At the time of initial diagnosis and before any treatment, peripheral blood was collected.

Exclusion of patients followed from uncontrolled infection, other autoimmune disease, pregnancy or lactation. Study results and caveats: Median prediction lead before ophthalmopathy onset was 5 to 7 months with the model. A model built on 13 V-J features separated ophthalmopathy from stable hyperthyroidism.

This CDR3 region has 16 residues. Trimming cost V 4 bases and J 4 bases; bases outside gene matches: 10. Germline CDR1 is MDHEN and CDR2 is SYDVKM. This receptor was taken from a woman between 18 and 30 years old with Graves' hyperthyroidism. This chain links TRBV28 with TRBJ2-5, with 9 bases matching TRBD2. The sequencing sample was made of blood. The CDR3 sequence: CASSWGLAGEGETQYF. CDR3 sequence (DNA): TGTGCCAGCAGTTGGGGGTTAGCGGGAGAAGGAGAGACCCAGTACTTC. Supplemented by reference TRBV28 and TRBJ2-5, the full variable domain reads DVKVTQSSRYLVKRTGEKVFLECVQDMDHENMFWYRQDPGLGLRLIYFSYDVKMKEKGDIPEGYSVSREKKERFSLILESASTNQTSMYLCASSWGLAGEGETQYFGPGTRLLVL.